Below, one T cell receptor beta chain is given with its context. The authors' processing: Amplified reference gene primers provided the basis for estimating nucleated cell counts. Clones were sequenced by immunoSEQ multiplex PCR, and TCRdb holds only the in-frame ones, with some missing. Clone size and V and J calls were adopted from that table, with D and trimming inferred from the DNA. The sample carries about 240,000 clones, about four fifths recorded once. The record originates from a study of blood T cell repertoires in COVID-19. On the study more broadly: PBMCs, B-cell-depleted T cells, or T cells were the source of the cDNA or gDNA that made up the material.

Per germline, CDR1 SGHTA and CDR2 FQGNSA. The CDR3 sequence is 16 residues long. J lost 0 bases, V lost 6 bases, and 7 bases had no gene match. The receptor was isolated from a woman older than 75 with acute or convalescent COVID-19. The rearrangement joins TRBV7-2 to TRBJ2-1, with TRBD2 matching over 8 bases. Sequenced: peripheral blood. The CDR3 DNA reads TGTGCCAGCAGGGCGGGGGGCCCCAGCTCCTACAATGAGCAGTTCTTC. Protein sequence: CASRAGGPSSYNEQFF.